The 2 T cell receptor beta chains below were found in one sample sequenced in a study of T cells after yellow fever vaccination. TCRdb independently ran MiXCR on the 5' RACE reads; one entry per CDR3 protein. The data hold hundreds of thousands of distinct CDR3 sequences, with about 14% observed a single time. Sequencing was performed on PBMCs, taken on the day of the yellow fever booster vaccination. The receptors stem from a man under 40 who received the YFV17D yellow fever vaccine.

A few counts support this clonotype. In DNA, the CDR3 is TGTGCCAGCAGTTCCCCTAGCGCGCAAGAGACCCAGTACTTC. Protein: CASSSPSAQETQYF. V is TRBV6-2 or TRBV6-3 and J is TRBJ2-5; maybe TRBD2 (6 bases). Trimming left V 4 bases short and J 2 bases short, with 11 bases between. The germline V gene has CDR1 MNHEY and CDR2 SVGEGT. The CDR3 runs 14 residues.

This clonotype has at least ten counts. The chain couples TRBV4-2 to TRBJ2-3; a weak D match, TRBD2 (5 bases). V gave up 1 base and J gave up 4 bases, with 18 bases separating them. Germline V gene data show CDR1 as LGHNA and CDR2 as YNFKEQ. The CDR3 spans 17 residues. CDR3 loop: CASSQAVGPPGADTQYF. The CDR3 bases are TGTGCCAGCAGCCAAGCCGTCGGGCCCCCCGGGGCAGATACGCAGTATTTT.